This TCR beta chain was documented in a study of blood T cell repertoires in COVID-19. Across the study: Donors in the United States, Italy and Spain gave samples during acute or convalescent COVID-19. The analysed material was cDNA or gDNA that came from T cells, B-cell-depleted T cells, or PBMCs.

This clone was detected many times. Per germline, CDR1 SGHTA and CDR2 FQGTGA. CDR3 length: 15 residues. Trimming stripped 1 base from V and 1 base from J, with 10 bases between. In the original processing: Reference gene primer amplification yielded estimated nucleated cell counts. Using immunoSEQ multiplex PCR, the repertoire was profiled, and TCRdb retains in-frame clones only, with some absent. The DNA was the basis for D and trimming; V, J and clone size are from that table. The sample yields roughly 410,000 clones, roughly 90% seen once. The clonotype originates from a man in his forties or fifties with acute or convalescent COVID-19. Sequences were obtained from peripheral blood. The V call is TRBV7-3, the J call TRBJ1-1, with D possibly matching TRBD1 (6 bases). The CDR3 loop is CASSLNAGANTEAFF. The CDR3 region has the DNA TGTGCCAGCAGCTTAAACGCGGGGGCGAACACTGAAGCTTTCTTT.